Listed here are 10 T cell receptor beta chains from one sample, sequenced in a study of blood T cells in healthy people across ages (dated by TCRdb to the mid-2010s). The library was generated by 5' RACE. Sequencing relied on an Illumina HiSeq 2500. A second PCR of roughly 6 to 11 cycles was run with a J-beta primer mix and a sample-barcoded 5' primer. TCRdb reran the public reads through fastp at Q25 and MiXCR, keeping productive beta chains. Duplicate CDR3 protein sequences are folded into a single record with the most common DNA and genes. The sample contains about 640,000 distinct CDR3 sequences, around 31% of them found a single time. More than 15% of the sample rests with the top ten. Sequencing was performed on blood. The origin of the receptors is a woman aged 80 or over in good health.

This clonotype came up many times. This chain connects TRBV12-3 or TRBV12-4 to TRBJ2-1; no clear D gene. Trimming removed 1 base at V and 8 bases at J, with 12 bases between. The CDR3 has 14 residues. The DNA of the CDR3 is TGTGCCAGCAGTTTAGGGACCGTTTACGATGAGCAGTTCTTC. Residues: CASSLGTVYDEQFF.

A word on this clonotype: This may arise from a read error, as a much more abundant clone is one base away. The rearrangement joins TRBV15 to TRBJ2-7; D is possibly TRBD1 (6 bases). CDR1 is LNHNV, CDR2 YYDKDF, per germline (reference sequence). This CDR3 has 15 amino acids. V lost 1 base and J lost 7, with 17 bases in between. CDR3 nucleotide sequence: TGTGCCACCAGCAGAGCAAGGGACACGCCCAATGAGCAGTACTTC. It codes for CATSRARDTPNEQYF.

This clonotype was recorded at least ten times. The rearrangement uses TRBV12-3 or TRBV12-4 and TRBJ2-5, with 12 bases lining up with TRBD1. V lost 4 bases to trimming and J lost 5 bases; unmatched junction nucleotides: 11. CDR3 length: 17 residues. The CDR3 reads CASSSTPGQGARETQYF. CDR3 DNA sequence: TGTGCCAGCAGTTCGACTCCGGGACAGGGGGCCAGGGAGACCCAGTACTTC.

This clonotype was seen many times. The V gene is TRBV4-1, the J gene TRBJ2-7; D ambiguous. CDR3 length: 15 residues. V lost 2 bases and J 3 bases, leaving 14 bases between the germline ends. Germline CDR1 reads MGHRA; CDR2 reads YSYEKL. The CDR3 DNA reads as TGCGCCAGCAGCCAATTTTCCTCCTACGGCTACGAGCAGTACTTC. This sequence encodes CASSQFSSYGYEQYF.

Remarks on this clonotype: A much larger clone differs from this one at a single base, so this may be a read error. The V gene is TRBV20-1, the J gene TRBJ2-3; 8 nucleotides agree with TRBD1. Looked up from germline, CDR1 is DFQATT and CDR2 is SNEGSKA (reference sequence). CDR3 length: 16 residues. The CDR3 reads CSAPSSGGASTDTRYF. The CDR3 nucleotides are TGCAGTGCGCCTTCATCAGGGGGCGCGAGCACAGATACGCGGTATTTT.

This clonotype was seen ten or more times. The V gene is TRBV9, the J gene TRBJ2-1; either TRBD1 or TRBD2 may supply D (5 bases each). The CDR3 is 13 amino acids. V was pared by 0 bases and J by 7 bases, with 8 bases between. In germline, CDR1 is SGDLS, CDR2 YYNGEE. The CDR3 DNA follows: TGTGCCAGCAGCGTAGCTGGGGGTAATGAGCAGTTCTTC. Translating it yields CASSVAGGNEQFF. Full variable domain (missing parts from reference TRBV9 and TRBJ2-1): DSGVTQTPKHLITATGQRVTLRCSPRSGDLSVYWYQQSLDQGLQFLIQYYNGEERAKGNILERFSAQQFPDLHSELNLSSLELGDSALYFCASSVAGGNEQFFGPGTRLTVL.

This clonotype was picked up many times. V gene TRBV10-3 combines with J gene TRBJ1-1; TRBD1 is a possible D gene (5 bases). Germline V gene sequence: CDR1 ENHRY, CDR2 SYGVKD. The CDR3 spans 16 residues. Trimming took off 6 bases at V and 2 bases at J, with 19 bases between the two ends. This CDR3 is CAISARGTLVNTEAFF. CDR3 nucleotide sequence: TGTGCCATCAGCGCTCGGGGGACCCTCGTAAACACTGAAGCTTTCTTT.

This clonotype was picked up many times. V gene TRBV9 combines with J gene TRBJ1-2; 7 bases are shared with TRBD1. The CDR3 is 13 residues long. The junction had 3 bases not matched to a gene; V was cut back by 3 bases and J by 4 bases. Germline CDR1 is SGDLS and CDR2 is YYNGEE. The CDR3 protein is CASSATGVYGYTF. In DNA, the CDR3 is TGTGCCAGCAGCGCTACAGGGGTCTATGGCTACACCTTC.

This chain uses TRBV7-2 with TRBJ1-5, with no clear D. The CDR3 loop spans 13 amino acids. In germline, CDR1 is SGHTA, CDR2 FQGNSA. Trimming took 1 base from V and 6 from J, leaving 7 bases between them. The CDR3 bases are TGTGCCAGCAGCTTAGGGTTGGGTCAGCCCCAGCATTTT. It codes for CASSLGLGQPQHF.

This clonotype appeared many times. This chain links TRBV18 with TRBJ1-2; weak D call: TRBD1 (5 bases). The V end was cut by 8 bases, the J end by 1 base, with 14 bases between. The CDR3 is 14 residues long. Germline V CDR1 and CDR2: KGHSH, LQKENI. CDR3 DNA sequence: TGTGCCAGCAGCCCCACAGGAAGTAACTATGGCTACACCTTC. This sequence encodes CASSPTGSNYGYTF. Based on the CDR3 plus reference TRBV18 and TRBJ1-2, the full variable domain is NAGVMQNPRHLVRRRGQEARLRCSPMKGHSHVYWYRQLPEEGLKFMVYLQKENIIDESGMPKERFSAEFPKEGPSILRIQQVVRGDSAAYFCASSPTGSNYGYTFGSGTRLTVV.